Shown below are 10 T cell receptor beta chains from a single sample sequenced in a study of blood T cell repertoires in COVID-19. Only in-frame clones appear in the TCRdb table, and some are missing; sequencing was by immunoSEQ multiplex PCR. Here the sample spans roughly 130,000 clones, roughly 80% being singletons. Sequencing was performed on peripheral blood. These receptors originate from a woman aged 45-59 years with acute or convalescent COVID-19.

CDR3 loop: CASSPGGTAYGYTF. As DNA, the CDR3 is TGTGCCAGCTCACCAGGCGGGACGGCCTATGGCTACACCTTC. The chain has TRBV18 and TRBJ1-2, with D perhaps matching TRBD1 (5 bases). Trimming pared 2 bases from V and 4 bases from J, leaving 11 bases between. The CDR3 sequence is 14 residues long. Per germline, CDR1 KGHSH and CDR2 LQKENI.

This clone was detected only once. The chain uses TRBV16 and TRBJ1-5, with TRBD1 matching over 10 bases. This CDR3 has 14 residues. Looked up from germline, CDR1 is KGHSY and CDR2 is FQNENV. Trimming removed 1 base from V and 7 bases from J; junction bases left unmatched: 1. The CDR3 DNA follows: TGTGCCAGCAGCCAATTGACAGGGGGCCAGCCCCAGCATTTT. Its translation: CASSQLTGGQPQHF.

CDR3: CASSVVGTLQGEAFF. The CDR3 nucleotides are TGTGCCAGCAGTGTGGTGGGGACTCTCCAGGGTGAAGCTTTCTTT. V usage is TRBV2 and J usage is TRBJ1-1; D is perhaps TRBD1 (5 bases). V lost 4 bases, J lost 7 bases, and 19 bases lay in between. The CDR3 is 15 residues long. CDR1 and CDR2 from the germline V gene are SNHLY and FYNNEI.

The rearrangement uses TRBV10-3 and TRBJ1-2, with 7 bases that match TRBD1. This CDR3 has 13 residues. Germline CDR1 reads ENHRY; CDR2 reads SYGVKD. With V trimmed by 5 bases and J by 8 bases, 8 bases remained unmatched. CDR3 in amino acids: CAISLDREEGYTF. The CDR3 nucleotides read TGTGCCATCAGTCTTGACAGGGAGGAAGGCTACACCTTC.

The chain joins TRBV19 to TRBJ1-5; the match to TRBD1 covers 8 bases. Germline trimming cut 0 bases from V and 2 bases from J; bases unmatched to any gene: 9. The length of the CDR3 is 18 residues. Germline V gene data show CDR1 as LNHDA and CDR2 as SQIVND (reference sequence). Here the CDR3 reads CASSIEAHRGWGNQPQHF. The DNA for the CDR3 is TGTGCCAGTAGTATAGAGGCCCACAGGGGGTGGGGCAATCAGCCCCAGCATTTT.

The CDR3 sequence: CASSPAGQLEAFF. The CDR3 nucleotides are TGTGCCAGCAGCCCGGCGGGGCAGCTTGAAGCTTTCTTT. This rearrangement joins TRBV25-1 to TRBJ1-1; D might be TRBD1 (5 bases). Trimming pared 6 bases from V and 7 bases from J, leaving 15 bases between. This CDR3 contains 13 residues. Looked up from germline, CDR1 is MGHDK and CDR2 is SYGVNS.

CDR3 bases: TGTGCCAGTAGTACAGGGGGCGCGGGCTATGGCTACACCTTC. Residues: CASSTGGAGYGYTF. V and J are TRBV19 and TRBJ1-2; TRBD1 matches 8 bases. The CDR3 is 14 amino acids. J was trimmed by 4 bases and V by 4 bases; bases with no gene match: 5. Germline CDR1 is LNHDA and CDR2 is SQIVND (reference sequence).

The chain is built from TRBV7-9 and TRBJ1-1; no definite D call. Trimming stripped 3 bases from V and 4 bases from J, with 15 bases between. The CDR3 length is 15 residues. Germline V gene data show CDR1 as SEHNR and CDR2 as FQNEAQ (reference sequence). CDR3 coding DNA: TGTGCCAGCAGCTTCGGTGGAGGCAGCGGCACTGAAGCTTTCTTT. This encodes CASSFGGGSGTEAFF.

The chain uses TRBV6-5 and TRBJ1-6; 7 bases match TRBD1. The CDR3 spans 14 residues. Unmatched junction bases numbered 9, after V lost 6 bases and J lost 10 bases. Germline V gene sequence: CDR1 MNHEY, CDR2 SVGAGI. CDR3 nucleotides: TGTGCCAGCAGACTCGTGACAGGGAGGTCACCCCTCCACTTT. The encoded protein is CASRLVTGRSPLHF.

The rearrangement links TRBV18 to TRBJ2-7, with TRBD2 matching over 8 bases. The CDR3 has 14 amino acids. Germline trimming cut 2 bases from V and 1 base from J; bases unmatched to any gene: 1. Germline V gene lookup returns CDR1 KGHSH and CDR2 LQKENI. The CDR3, as DNA: TGTGCCAGCTCACCATCTAGCGGGTCCTACGAGCAGTACTTC. This codes for CASSPSSGSYEQYF.